This T cell receptor beta chain was sequenced during a study of T-cell reconstitution after alpha-beta-depleted transplantation in children. Construction of the TCRbeta library involved unique molecular identifiers. Using its own MiXCR run on the PCR reads, TCRdb lists one record per CDR3 protein. The sample lists hundreds of thousands of distinct CDR3 sequences, around 13% occurring once. Study-level findings and limits: Approximately two months post-transplant, alpha-beta T cells reportedly originated from several hundred expanded graft clones. T-cell counts and diversity were attributed mostly to newly produced T cells one year after transplant.

Per germline, CDR1 SGHRS and CDR2 YFSETQ. The CDR3 has 16 amino acids. V was clipped by 0 bases and J by 5 bases; unmatched bases: 7. In this sample, this clonotype turned up many times. Its target is not known. Here the sequenced sample was PBMCs, taken before TCRalphabeta/CD19-depleted stem cell transplant. The rearrangement uses TRBV5-1 and TRBJ2-3; 9 bases agree with TRBD2. This TCR derives from a girl between 2 and 10 years old with congenital amegakaryocytic thrombocytopenia, due to receive a stem cell transplant. The CDR3, as DNA: TGCGCCAGCAGCTTGGTCCTAGCGGGATACGGAGATACGCAGTATTTT. Amino acid sequence: CASSLVLAGYGDTQYF.